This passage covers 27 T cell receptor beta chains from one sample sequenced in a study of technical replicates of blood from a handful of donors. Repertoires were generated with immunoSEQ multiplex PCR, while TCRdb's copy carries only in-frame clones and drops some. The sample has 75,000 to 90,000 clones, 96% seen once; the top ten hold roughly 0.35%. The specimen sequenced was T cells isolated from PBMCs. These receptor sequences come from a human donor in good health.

The CDR3 DNA sequence: TGCAGCGTCCCTCAGGACAGGGGAAATGGCTACACCTTC. This translates into CSVPQDRGNGYTF. The J gene is TRBJ1-2, the V gene TRBV29-1, with 9 bases fitting TRBD1. V lost 6 bases to trimming and J lost 6 bases; unmatched junction nucleotides: 8. The CDR3 runs 13 residues. CDR1 is SQVTM and CDR2 is ANQGSEA in the germline V gene.

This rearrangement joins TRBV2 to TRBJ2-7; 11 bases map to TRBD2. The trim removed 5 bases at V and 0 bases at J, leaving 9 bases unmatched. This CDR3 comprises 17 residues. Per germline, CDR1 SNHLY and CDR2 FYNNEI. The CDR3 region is CASSHSGTSGNSYEQYF. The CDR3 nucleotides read TGTGCCAGCAGTCATAGTGGGACTAGCGGAAACTCCTACGAGCAGTACTTC.

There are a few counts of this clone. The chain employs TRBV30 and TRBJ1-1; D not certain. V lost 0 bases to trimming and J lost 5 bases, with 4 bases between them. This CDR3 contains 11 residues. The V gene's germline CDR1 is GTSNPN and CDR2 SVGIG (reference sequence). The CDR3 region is CAWSVLTEAFF. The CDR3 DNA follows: TGTGCCTGGAGTGTACTAACTGAAGCTTTCTTT.

The CDR3 DNA reads as TGTGCCAGCAGCTTAGATGTACAGGGCCGCGAGCAGTACTTC. Amino acid sequence: CASSLDVQGREQYF. The chain recombines TRBV11-2 with TRBJ2-7, with a tentative D call TRBD1 (6 bases). Trimming stripped 0 bases from V and 6 bases from J, with 12 bases between. The germline gives CDR1 SGHAT, CDR2 FQNNGV. The length of the CDR3 is 14 residues.

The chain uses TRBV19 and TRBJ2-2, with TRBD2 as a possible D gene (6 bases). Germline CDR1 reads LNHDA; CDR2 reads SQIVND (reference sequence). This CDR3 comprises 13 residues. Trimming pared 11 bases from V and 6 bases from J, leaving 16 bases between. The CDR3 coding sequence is TGTGCCCCCGTTATAGCGGTTGCCGGGGAGCTGTTTTTT. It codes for CAPVIAVAGELFF. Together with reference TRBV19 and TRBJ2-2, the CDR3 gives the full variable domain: DGGITQSPKYLFRKEGQNVTLSCEQNLNHDAMYWYRQDPGQGLRLIYYSQIVNDFQKGDIAEGYSVSREKKESFPLTVTSAQKNPTAFYLCAPVIAVAGELFFGEGSRLTVL.

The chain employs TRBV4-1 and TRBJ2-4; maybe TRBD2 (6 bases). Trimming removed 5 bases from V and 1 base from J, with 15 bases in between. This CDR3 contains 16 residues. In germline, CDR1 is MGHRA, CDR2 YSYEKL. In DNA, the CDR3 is TGCGCCAGCAGCTTCCGACTTGGGGGGGCCAAAAACATTCAGTACTTC. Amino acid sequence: CASSFRLGGAKNIQYF.

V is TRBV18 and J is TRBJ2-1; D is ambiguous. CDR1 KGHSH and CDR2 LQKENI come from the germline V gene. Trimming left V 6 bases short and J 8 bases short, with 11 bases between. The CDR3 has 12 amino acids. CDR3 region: CASSHQYDEQFF. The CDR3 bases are TGTGCCAGCTCCCACCAGTACGATGAGCAGTTCTTC.

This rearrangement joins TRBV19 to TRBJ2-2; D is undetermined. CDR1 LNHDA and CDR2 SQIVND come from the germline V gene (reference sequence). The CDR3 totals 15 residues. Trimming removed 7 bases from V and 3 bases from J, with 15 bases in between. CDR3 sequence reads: CASTPFLVDTGELFF. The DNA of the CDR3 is TGTGCCAGTACCCCTTTCTTAGTCGACACCGGGGAGCTGTTTTTT.

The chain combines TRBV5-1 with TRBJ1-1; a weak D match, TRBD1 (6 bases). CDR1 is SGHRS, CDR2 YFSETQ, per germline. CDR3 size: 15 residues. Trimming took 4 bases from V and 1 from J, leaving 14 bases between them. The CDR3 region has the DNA TGCGCCAGCAGCCGACAGACAGGTCCGAACACTGAAGCTTTCTTT. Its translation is CASSRQTGPNTEAFF.

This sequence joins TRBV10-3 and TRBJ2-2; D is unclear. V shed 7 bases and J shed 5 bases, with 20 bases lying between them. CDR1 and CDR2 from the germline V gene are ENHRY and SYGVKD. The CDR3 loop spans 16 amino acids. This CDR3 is CAITPGLTTYTGELFF. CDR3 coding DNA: TGTGCCATCACCCCCGGCCTTACTACATATACCGGGGAGCTGTTTTTT.

The CDR3 is CASSLSRLGLGTEQFF. The CDR3 nucleotides read TGTGCCAGCAGTTTATCTCGTTTGGGACTAGGTACTGAGCAGTTCTTC. The V and J genes are TRBV28 and TRBJ2-1; TRBD2 matches 8 bases. CDR1 is MDHEN and CDR2 is SYDVKM in the germline V gene. Unmatched junction bases numbered 11, after V lost 1 base and J lost 9 bases. This CDR3 has 16 amino acids.

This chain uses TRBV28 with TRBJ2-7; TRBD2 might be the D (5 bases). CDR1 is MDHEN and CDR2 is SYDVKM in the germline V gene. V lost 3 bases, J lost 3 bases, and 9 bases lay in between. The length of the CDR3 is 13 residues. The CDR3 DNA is TGTGCCAGCAGTTTTGGACTTGTCTACGAGCAGTACTTC. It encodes CASSFGLVYEQYF. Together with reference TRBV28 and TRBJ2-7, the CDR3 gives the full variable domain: DVKVTQSSRYLVKRTGEKVFLECVQDMDHENMFWYRQDPGLGLRLIYFSYDVKMKEKGDIPEGYSVSREKKERFSLILESASTNQTSMYLCASSFGLVYEQYFGPGTRLTVT.

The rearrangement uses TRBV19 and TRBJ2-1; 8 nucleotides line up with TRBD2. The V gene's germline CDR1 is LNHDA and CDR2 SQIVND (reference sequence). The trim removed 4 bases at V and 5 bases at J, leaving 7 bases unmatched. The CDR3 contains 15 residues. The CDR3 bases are TGTGCCAGTAGTAACTCAGCGGGAGTGAACAATGAGCAGTTCTTC. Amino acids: CASSNSAGVNNEQFF.

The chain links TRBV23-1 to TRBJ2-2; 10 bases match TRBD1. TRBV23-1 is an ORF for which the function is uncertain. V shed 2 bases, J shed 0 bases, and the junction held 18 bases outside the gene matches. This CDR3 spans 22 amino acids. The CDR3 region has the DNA TGCGCCAGCAGTCAAAAGGTGGGCTCCGGGACAGGGGTCCCCGCGAACACCGGGGAGCTGTTTTTT. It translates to CASSQKVGSGTGVPANTGELFF.

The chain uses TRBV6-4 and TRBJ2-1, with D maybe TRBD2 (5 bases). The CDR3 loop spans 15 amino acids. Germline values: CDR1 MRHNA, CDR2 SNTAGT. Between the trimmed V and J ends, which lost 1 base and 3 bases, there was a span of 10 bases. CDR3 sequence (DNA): TGTGCCAGCAGTGACTTTGCGGGCGTCTACAATGAGCAGTTCTTC. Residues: CASSDFAGVYNEQFF.

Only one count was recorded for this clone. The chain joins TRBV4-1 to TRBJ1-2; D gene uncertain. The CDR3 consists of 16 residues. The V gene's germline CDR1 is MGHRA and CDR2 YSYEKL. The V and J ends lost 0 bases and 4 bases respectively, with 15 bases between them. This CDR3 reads CASSQDWAGLLYGYTF. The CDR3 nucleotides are TGCGCCAGCAGCCAAGATTGGGCAGGATTGCTCTATGGCTACACCTTC.

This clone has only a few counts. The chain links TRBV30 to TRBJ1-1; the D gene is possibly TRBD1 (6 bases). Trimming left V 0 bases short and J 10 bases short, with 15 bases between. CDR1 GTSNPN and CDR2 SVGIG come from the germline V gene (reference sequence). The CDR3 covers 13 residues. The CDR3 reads CAWSVNRVNVAFF. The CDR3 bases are TGTGCCTGGAGTGTGAACAGGGTCAACGTAGCTTTCTTT.

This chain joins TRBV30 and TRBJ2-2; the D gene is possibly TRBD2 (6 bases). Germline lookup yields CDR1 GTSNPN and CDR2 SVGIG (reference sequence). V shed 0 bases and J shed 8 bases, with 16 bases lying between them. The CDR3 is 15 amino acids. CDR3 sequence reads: CAWSVRRDGSGELFF. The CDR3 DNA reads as TGTGCCTGGAGTGTACGGAGGGACGGCTCAGGGGAGCTGTTTTTT.

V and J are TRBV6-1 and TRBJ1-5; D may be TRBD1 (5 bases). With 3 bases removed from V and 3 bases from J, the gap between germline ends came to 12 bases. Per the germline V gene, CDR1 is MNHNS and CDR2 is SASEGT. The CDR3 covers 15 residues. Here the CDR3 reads CASSDWQGDNQPQHF. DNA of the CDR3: TGTGCCAGCAGTGACTGGCAGGGTGACAATCAGCCCCAGCATTTT.

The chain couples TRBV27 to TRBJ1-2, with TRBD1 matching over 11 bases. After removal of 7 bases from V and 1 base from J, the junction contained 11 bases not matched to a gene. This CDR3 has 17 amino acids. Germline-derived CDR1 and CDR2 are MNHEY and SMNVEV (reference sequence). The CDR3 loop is CASNPGQGAVDNYGYTF. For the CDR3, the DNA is TGTGCCAGCAACCCCGGACAGGGGGCGGTGGATAACTATGGCTACACCTTC.

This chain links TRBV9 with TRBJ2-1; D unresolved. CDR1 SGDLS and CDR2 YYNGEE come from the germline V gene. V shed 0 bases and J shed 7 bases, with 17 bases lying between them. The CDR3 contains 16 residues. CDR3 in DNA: TGTGCCAGCAGCGTAGCGTTGGCAGTGTCTGTTAATGAGCAGTTCTTC. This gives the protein CASSVALAVSVNEQFF.

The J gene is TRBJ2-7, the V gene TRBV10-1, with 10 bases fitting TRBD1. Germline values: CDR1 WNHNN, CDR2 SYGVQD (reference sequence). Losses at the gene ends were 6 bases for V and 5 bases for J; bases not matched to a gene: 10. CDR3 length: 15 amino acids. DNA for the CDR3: TGCGCCAGCAGGCCGACAGGGGGCTACTCTCACGAGCAGTACTTC. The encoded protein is CASRPTGGYSHEQYF.

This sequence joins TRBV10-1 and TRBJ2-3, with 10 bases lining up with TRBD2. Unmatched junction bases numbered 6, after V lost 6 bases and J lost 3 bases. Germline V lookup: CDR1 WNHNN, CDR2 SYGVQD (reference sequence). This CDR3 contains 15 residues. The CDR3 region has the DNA TGCGCCAGCAGAGGGGGGACTAGCGCAACAGATACGCAGTATTTT. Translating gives CASRGGTSATDTQYF.

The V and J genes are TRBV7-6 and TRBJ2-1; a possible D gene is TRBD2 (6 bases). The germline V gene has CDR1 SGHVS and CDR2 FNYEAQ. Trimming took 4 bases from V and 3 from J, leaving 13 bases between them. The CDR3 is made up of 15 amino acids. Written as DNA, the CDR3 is TGTGCCAGCAGCTGGCGTGGCGGGGACTACAATGAGCAGTTCTTC. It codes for CASSWRGGDYNEQFF.

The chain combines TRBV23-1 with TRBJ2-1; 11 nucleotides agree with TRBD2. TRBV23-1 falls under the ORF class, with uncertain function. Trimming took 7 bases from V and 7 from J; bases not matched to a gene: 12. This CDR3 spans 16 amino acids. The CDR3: CASTFNTSGSRNEQFF. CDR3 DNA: TGCGCCAGCACCTTCAATACTAGCGGGAGTAGGAATGAGCAGTTCTTC.

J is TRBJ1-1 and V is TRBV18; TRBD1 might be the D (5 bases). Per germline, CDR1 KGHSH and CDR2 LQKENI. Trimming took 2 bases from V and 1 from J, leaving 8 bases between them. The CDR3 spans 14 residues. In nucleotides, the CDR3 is TGTGCCAGCTCACCAGGGGCGGCGAACACTGAAGCTTTCTTT. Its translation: CASSPGAANTEAFF. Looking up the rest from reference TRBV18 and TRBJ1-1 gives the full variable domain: NAGVMQNPRHLVRRRGQEARLRCSPMKGHSHVYWYRQLPEEGLKFMVYLQKENIIDESGMPKERFSAEFPKEGPSILRIQQVVRGDSAAYFCASSPGAANTEAFFGQGTRLTVV.

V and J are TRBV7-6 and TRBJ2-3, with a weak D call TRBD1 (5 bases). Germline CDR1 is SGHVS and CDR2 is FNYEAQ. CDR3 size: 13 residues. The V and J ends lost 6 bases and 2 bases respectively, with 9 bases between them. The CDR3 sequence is CASSWTPTDTQYF. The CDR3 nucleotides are TGTGCCAGCAGTTGGACACCCACAGATACGCAGTATTTT.